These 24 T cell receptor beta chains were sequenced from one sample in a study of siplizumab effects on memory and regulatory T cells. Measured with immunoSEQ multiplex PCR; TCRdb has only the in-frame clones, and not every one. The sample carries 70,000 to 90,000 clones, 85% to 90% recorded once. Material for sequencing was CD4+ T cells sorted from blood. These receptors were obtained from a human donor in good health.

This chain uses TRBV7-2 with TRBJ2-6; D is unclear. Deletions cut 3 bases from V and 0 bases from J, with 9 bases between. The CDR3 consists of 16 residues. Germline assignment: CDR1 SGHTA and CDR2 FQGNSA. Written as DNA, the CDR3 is TGTGCCAGCAGCTTCAGCCAGAGCTCTGGGGCCAACGTCCTGACTTTC. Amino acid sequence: CASSFSQSSGANVLTF.

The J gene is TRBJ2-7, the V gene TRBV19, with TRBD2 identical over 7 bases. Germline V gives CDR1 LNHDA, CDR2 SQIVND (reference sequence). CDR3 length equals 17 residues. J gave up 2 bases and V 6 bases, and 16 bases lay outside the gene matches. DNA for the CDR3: TGTGCCAGTAGGGCTCCAAGAGGCGGACTAGGGGCCTACGAGCAGTACTTC. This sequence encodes CASRAPRGGLGAYEQYF.

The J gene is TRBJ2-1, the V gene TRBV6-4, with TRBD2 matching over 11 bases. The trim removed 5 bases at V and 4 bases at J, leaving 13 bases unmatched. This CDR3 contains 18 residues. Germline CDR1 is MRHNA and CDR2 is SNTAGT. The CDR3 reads CASSRQGGLAELYNEQFF. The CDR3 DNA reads TGTGCCAGCAGTCGACAGGGGGGACTAGCGGAGCTTTACAATGAGCAGTTCTTC.

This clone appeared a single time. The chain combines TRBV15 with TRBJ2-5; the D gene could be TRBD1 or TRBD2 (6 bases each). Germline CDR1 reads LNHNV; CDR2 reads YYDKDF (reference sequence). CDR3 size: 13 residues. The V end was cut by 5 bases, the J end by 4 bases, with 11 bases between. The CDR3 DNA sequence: TGTGCCACCAGCTATCGGGGGCGAGAGACCCAGTACTTC. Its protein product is CATSYRGRETQYF. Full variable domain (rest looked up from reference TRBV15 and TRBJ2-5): DAMVIQNPRYQVTQFGKPVTLSCSQTLNHNVMYWYQQKSSQAPKLLFHYYDKDFNNEADTPDNFQSRRPNTSFCFLDIRSPGLGDTAMYLCATSYRGRETQYFGPGTRLLVL.

Here the CDR3 DNA reads TGTGCCAGCAGCTTAAGACTAGCGGTCCAGACCCAGTACTTC. Translated: CASSLRLAVQTQYF. The chain has TRBV11-3 and TRBJ2-5; 9 bases line up with TRBD2. The length of the CDR3 is 14 residues. Per the germline V gene, CDR1 is SGHNT and CDR2 is YENEEA. V shed 2 bases, J shed 6 bases, and the junction held 4 bases outside the gene matches.

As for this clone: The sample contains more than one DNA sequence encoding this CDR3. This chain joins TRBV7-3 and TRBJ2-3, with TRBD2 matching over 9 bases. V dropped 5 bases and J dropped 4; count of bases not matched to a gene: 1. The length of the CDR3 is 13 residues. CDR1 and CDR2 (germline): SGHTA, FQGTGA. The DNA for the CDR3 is TGTGCCAGCAGCCGGACTAGCGCAGATACGCAGTATTTT. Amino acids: CASSRTSADTQYF.

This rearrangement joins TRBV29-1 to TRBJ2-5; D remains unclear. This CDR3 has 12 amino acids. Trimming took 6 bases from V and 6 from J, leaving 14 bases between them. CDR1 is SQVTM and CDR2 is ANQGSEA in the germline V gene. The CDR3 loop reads CSVWHLRKTQYF. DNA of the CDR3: TGCAGCGTCTGGCACCTGAGGAAGACCCAGTACTTC.

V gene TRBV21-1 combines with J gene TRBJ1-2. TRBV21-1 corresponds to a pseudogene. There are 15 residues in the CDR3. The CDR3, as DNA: TGTGCCAGCAGCTTCCGGCTTCGAGATAACTATGGCTACACCTTC. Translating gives CASSFRLRDNYGYTF.

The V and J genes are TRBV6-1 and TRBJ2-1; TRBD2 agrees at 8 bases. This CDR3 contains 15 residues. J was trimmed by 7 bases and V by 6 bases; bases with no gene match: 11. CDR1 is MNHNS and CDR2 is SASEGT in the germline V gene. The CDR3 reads CASSREGLAGNEQFF. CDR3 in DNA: TGTGCCAGCAGCCGGGAAGGACTAGCTGGGAATGAGCAGTTCTTC.

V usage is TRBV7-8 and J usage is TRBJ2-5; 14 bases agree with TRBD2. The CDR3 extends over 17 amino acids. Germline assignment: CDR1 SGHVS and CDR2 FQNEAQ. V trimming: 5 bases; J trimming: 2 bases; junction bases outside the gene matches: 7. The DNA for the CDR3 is TGTGCCAGCAGCCCCGGGACTAGCGGGAGACGGCAAGAGACCCAGTACTTC. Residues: CASSPGTSGRRQETQYF.

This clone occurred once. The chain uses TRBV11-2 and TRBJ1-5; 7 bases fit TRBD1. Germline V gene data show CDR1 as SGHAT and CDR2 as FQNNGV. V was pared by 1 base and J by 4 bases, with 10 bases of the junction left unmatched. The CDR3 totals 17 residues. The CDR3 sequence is CASSLAIQGPNNQPQHF. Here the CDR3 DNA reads TGTGCCAGCAGCTTAGCTATACAGGGGCCAAATAATCAGCCCCAGCATTTT.

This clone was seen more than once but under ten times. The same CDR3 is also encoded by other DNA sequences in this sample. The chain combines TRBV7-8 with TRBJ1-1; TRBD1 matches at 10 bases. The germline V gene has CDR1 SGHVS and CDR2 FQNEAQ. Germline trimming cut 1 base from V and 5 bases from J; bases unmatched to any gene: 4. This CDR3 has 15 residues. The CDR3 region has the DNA TGTGCCAGCAGCTTAGTAGGACAGGGGGGAACTGAAGCTTTCTTT. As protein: CASSLVGQGGTEAFF.

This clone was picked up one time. CDR3 in DNA: TGTGCCAGCAGTGATGACCGGGGATTCGGCTATGGCTACACCTTC. Protein sequence: CASSDDRGFGYGYTF. The chain couples TRBV25-1 to TRBJ1-2; D unclear. The V and J ends lost 3 bases and 4 bases respectively, with 15 bases between them. Germline V gene data show CDR1 as MGHDK and CDR2 as SYGVNS. This CDR3 is built from 15 residues.

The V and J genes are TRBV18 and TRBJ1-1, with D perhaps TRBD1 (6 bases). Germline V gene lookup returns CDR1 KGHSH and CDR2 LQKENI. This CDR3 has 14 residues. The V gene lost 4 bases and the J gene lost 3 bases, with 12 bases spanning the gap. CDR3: CASSLRGWDTEAFF. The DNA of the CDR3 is TGTGCCAGCTCACTAAGGGGGTGGGACACTGAAGCTTTCTTT.

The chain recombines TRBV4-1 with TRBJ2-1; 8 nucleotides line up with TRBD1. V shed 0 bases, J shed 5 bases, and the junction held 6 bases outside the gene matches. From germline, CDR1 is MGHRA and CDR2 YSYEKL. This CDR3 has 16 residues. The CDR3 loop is CASSQDYDRGHNEQFF. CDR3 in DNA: TGCGCCAGCAGCCAAGACTACGACAGGGGCCACAATGAGCAGTTCTTC.

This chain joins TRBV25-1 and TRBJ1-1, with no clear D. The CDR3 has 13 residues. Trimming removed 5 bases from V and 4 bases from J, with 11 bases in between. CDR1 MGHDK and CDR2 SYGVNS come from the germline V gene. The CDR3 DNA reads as TGTGCCAGCAGTCTACGGGCGGCCACTGAAGCTTTCTTT. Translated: CASSLRAATEAFF. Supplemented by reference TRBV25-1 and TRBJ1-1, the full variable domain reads EADIYQTPRYLVIGTGKKITLECSQTMGHDKMYWYQQDPGMELHLIHYSYGVNSTEKGDLSSESTVSRIRTEHFPLTLESARPSHTSQYLCASSLRAATEAFFGQGTRLTVV.

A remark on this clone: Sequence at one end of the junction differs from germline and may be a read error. The CDR3: CSVEDPNAQGSSNEQYF. In nucleotides, the CDR3 is TGCAGCGTTGAAGATCCAAACGCACAGGGATCCTCCAACGAGCAGTACTTC. V and J are TRBV29-1 and TRBJ2-7, with D perhaps matching TRBD1 (6 bases). The CDR3 runs to 17 residues. The germline gives CDR1 SQVTM, CDR2 ANQGSEA.

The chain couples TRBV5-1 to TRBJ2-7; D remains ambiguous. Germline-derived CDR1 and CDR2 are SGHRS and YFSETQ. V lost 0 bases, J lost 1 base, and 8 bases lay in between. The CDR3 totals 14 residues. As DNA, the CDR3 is TGCGCCAGCAGCTTGGACGTCCGTTCCTACGAGCAGTACTTC. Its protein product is CASSLDVRSYEQYF.

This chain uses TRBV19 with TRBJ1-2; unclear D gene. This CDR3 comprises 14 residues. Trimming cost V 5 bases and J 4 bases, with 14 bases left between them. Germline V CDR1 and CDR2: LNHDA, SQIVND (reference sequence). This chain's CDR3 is CASSASVGGYGYTF. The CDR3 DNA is TGTGCCAGTAGTGCATCAGTCGGCGGCTATGGCTACACCTTC.

CDR3 bases: TGCGCCAGCAGCTTGGGACACCAGAACACCGGGGAGCTGTTTTTT. Amino acids: CASSLGHQNTGELFF. The V gene is TRBV5-1, the J gene TRBJ2-2, with D unresolved. The V end was cut by 0 bases, the J end by 1 base, with 7 bases between. The CDR3 totals 15 residues. Germline assignment: CDR1 SGHRS and CDR2 YFSETQ.

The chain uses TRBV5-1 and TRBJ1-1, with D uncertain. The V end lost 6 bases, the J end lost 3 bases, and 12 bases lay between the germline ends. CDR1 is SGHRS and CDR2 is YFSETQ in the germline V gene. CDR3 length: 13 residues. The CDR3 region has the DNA TGCGCCAGCATGTGGCAGCAGGACACTGAAGCTTTCTTT. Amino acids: CASMWQQDTEAFF. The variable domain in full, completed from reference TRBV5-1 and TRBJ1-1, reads KAGVTQTPRYLIKTRGQQVTLSCSPISGHRSVSWYQQTPGQGLQFLFEYFSETQRNKGNFPGRFSGRQFSNSRSEMNVSTLELGDSALYLCASMWQQDTEAFFGQGTRLTVV.

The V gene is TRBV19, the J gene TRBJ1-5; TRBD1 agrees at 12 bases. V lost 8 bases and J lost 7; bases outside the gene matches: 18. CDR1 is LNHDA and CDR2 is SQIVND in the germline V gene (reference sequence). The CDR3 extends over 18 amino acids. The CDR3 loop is CASCLGTAGTGGMQPQHF. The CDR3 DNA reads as TGTGCCAGTTGTTTGGGAACAGCCGGGACAGGGGGCATGCAGCCCCAGCATTTT. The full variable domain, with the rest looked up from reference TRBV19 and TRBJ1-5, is DGGITQSPKYLFRKEGQNVTLSCEQNLNHDAMYWYRQDPGQGLRLIYYSQIVNDFQKGDIAEGYSVSREKKESFPLTVTSAQKNPTAFYLCASCLGTAGTGGMQPQHFGDGTRLSIL.

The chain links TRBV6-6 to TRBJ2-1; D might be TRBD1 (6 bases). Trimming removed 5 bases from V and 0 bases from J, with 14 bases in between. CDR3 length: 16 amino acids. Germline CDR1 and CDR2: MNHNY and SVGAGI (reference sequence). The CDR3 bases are TGTGCCAGCAGTCGGTTCGCGGACAGCTCCTACAATGAGCAGTTCTTC. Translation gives CASSRFADSSYNEQFF.

CDR3: CASSWRTGPKNYGYTF. CDR3 DNA: TGTGCCAGCAGTTGGAGGACAGGCCCAAAGAACTATGGCTACACCTTC. The rearrangement uses TRBV6-5 and TRBJ1-2; 7 bases map to TRBD1. V lost 4 bases and J lost 2; bases outside the gene matches: 10. Germline V gene lookup returns CDR1 MNHEY and CDR2 SVGAGI. The CDR3 length is 16 residues.